What follows are 17 T cell receptor beta chains derived from one specimen sequenced in a study of cytomegalovirus exposure and HLA in healthy donors. The PCR employed 60 Vbeta primers together with 13 Jbeta primers. Method: immunoSEQ multiplex PCR; TCRdb's copy keeps in-frame clones and lacks some. Of a few hundred thousand clones in the sample, roughly four fifths are singletons; the top ten hold more than 0.5%. The sequencing input was PBMCs. These receptors were collected from a woman in her forties in good health and CMV-seronegative.

V gene TRBV2 combines with J gene TRBJ1-6; 11 nucleotides match TRBD1. CDR1 and CDR2 (germline): SNHLY, FYNNEI. The CDR3 sequence is 16 residues long. V lost 2 bases, J lost 10 bases, and 7 bases stayed unmatched. The CDR3 loop reads CASSESTGTGGSPLHF. The CDR3 DNA is TGTGCCAGCAGTGAAAGTACCGGGACAGGGGGATCACCCCTCCACTTT.

The J gene is TRBJ1-5, the V gene TRBV5-6; 8 nucleotides line up with TRBD1. V trimming: 2 bases; J trimming: 7 bases; junction bases outside the gene matches: 5. The CDR3 totals 14 residues. Germline V lookup: CDR1 SGHDT, CDR2 YYEEEE. The CDR3 nucleotides read TGTGCCAGCAGCTTTGGACAGGGAACGCAGCCCCAGCATTTT. Translated, it gives CASSFGQGTQPQHF.

The V and J genes are TRBV2 and TRBJ1-1, with 7 bases lining up with TRBD1. The CDR3 extends over 14 amino acids. CDR1 is SNHLY, CDR2 FYNNEI, per germline. The junction had 12 bases not matched to a gene; V was cut back by 4 bases and J by 10 bases. The CDR3: CASSGDSSGRLAFF. In DNA, the CDR3 is TGTGCCAGCAGTGGGGACAGCTCGGGCCGTCTAGCTTTCTTT.

The V gene is TRBV7-2, the J gene TRBJ2-1, with 12 bases fitting TRBD2. The CDR3 has 15 residues. Germline assignment: CDR1 SGHTA and CDR2 FQGNSA. The V and J ends lost 5 bases and 8 bases, in that order; junction bases with no gene match: 7. CDR3 residues: CASSDPSGGADEQFF. CDR3 bases: TGTGCCAGCAGCGACCCTAGCGGGGGGGCAGATGAGCAGTTCTTC.

This chain joins TRBV9 and TRBJ2-6; the match to TRBD2 covers 8 bases. The germline gives CDR1 SGDLS, CDR2 YYNGEE. This CDR3 is built from 19 residues. V was pared by 4 bases and J by 2 bases, with 14 bases of the junction left unmatched. The CDR3 region is CASSLTPGLGFAGANVLTF. The CDR3 DNA sequence: TGTGCCAGCAGCCTCACACCGGGACTAGGGTTCGCTGGGGCCAACGTCCTGACTTTC.

The chain uses TRBV7-2 and TRBJ2-1; 13 bases match TRBD2. The CDR3 has 14 amino acids. Germline V gene lookup returns CDR1 SGHTA and CDR2 FQGNSA. V dropped 6 bases and J dropped 4; count of bases not matched to a gene: 0. CDR3 DNA: TGTGCCAGCAGACTAGCGGGGGGGTACAATGAGCAGTTCTTC. Amino acid sequence: CASRLAGGYNEQFF.

The chain links TRBV5-4 to TRBJ1-4; no definite D call. With 4 bases removed from V and 0 bases from J, the gap between germline ends came to 10 bases. The CDR3 sequence is 15 residues long. Germline assignment: CDR1 SGHNT and CDR2 YYREEE (reference sequence). The CDR3 sequence is CASSAPGSTNEKLFF. CDR3 bases: TGTGCCAGCAGCGCCCCGGGTTCAACTAATGAAAAACTGTTTTTT.

This clone was found a few times. The CDR3 region has the DNA TGTGCCAGCAGCGCAACTAGCGCAGAGACCCAGTACTTC. It yields the protein CASSATSAETQYF. The chain recombines TRBV7-3 with TRBJ2-5, with 7 bases lining up with TRBD2. The V segment lost 5 bases and the J segment 4 bases; nucleotides outside the gene matches: 4. This CDR3 contains 13 residues. The V gene's germline CDR1 is SGHTA and CDR2 FQGTGA.

V usage is TRBV4-1 and J usage is TRBJ2-7; the match to TRBD1 covers 8 bases. The CDR3 has 14 amino acids. The V segment lost 4 bases and the J segment 5 bases; nucleotides outside the gene matches: 7. CDR1 is MGHRA, CDR2 YSYEKL, per germline. This CDR3 reads CASSLGQVGDEQYF. DNA for the CDR3: TGCGCCAGCAGCCTGGGACAGGTGGGGGACGAGCAGTACTTC.

This clone has a single count. This chain joins TRBV19 and TRBJ2-3; TRBD2 aligns across 8 bases. The V and J ends lost 5 bases and 0 bases, in that order; junction bases with no gene match: 7. This CDR3 is built from 16 residues. CDR1 and CDR2 (germline): LNHDA, SQIVND (reference sequence). The CDR3 DNA reads TGTGCCAGTAGTGAGAGACGGGGGGGTAGCACAGATACGCAGTATTTT. It yields the protein CASSERRGGSTDTQYF.

The chain couples TRBV6-5 to TRBJ1-4; no clear D gene. The CDR3 totals 13 residues. Trimming took 7 bases from V and 7 from J, leaving 13 bases between them. CDR1 and CDR2 from the germline V gene are MNHEY and SVGAGI. CDR3 DNA sequence: TGTGCCAGCACGAGGGCCCGCAGTGAAAAACTGTTTTTT. Translation: CASTRARSEKLFF.

This chain connects TRBV6-1 to TRBJ2-7, with D possibly matching TRBD1 (5 bases). Trimming took off 11 bases at V and 5 bases at J, with 22 bases between the two ends. This CDR3 spans 14 amino acids. Germline V gives CDR1 MNHNS, CDR2 SASEGT. The CDR3 loop reads CAALPRGAANEQYF. The CDR3 region has the DNA TGTGCCGCCCTTCCAAGGGGCGCAGCCAACGAGCAGTACTTC.

A remark on this clone: Additional DNA sequences in this sample encode the identical CDR3. The chain joins TRBV5-6 to TRBJ2-7; maybe TRBD1 (6 bases). V gave up 0 bases and J gave up 2 bases, with 6 bases separating them. This CDR3 is 13 amino acids long. Germline-derived CDR1 and CDR2 are SGHDT and YYEEEE. In nucleotides, the CDR3 is TGTGCCAGCAGCTTGGACAGGGCCTACGAGCAGTACTTC. This translates into CASSLDRAYEQYF. The full variable domain, in which reference TRBV5-6 and TRBJ2-7 provide the parts outside the CDR3, is DAGVTQSPTHLIKTRGQQVTLRCSPKSGHDTVSWYQQALGQGPQFIFQYYEEEERQRGNFPDRFSGHQFPNYSSELNVNALLLGDSALYLCASSLDRAYEQYFGPGTRLTVT.

This clone was detected only a few times. The V gene is TRBV12-5, the J gene TRBJ2-7; 10 nucleotides agree with TRBD1. V was pared by 7 bases and J by 5 bases, with 11 bases of the junction left unmatched. Germline V CDR1 and CDR2: LGHNT, FRNRAP. This CDR3 contains 15 residues. In nucleotides, the CDR3 is TGTGCTAGTGTCAACGGGACAGGGGCGGCCAACGAGCAGTACTTC. Its translation: CASVNGTGAANEQYF.

The rearrangement joins TRBV29-1 to TRBJ1-1, with 12 nucleotides matching TRBD1. CDR3 length: 15 residues. Trimming at V came to 7 bases and at J to 5 bases, leaving 11 bases not matched to a gene. Germline assignment: CDR1 SQVTM and CDR2 ANQGSEA. The CDR3 loop is CSEDGTGGGSTEAFF. CDR3 bases: TGCAGCGAGGATGGGACAGGGGGCGGATCGACTGAAGCTTTCTTT.

Comments on this clone: Other DNA variants within this sample encode the same CDR3. The chain carries TRBV18 and TRBJ1-5, with D perhaps TRBD1 (5 bases). Trimming took 3 bases from V and 4 from J, leaving 13 bases between them. The CDR3 loop spans 15 amino acids. CDR1 is KGHSH, CDR2 LQKENI, per germline. The chain's CDR3 is CASSPRGGGNQPQHF. CDR3 DNA sequence: TGTGCCAGCTCACCCCGCGGGGGAGGGAATCAGCCCCAGCATTTT.

This chain uses TRBV27 with TRBJ2-1, with D maybe TRBD1 (5 bases). Trimming shortened V by 2 bases and J by 6 bases, and 11 bases separated the two germline ends. CDR3 length: 14 amino acids. Germline CDR1 reads MNHEY; CDR2 reads SMNVEV (reference sequence). The CDR3 DNA reads TGTGCCAGCAGTTTAGCAGGGCAGTTCAATGAGCAGTTCTTC. Translated: CASSLAGQFNEQFF.